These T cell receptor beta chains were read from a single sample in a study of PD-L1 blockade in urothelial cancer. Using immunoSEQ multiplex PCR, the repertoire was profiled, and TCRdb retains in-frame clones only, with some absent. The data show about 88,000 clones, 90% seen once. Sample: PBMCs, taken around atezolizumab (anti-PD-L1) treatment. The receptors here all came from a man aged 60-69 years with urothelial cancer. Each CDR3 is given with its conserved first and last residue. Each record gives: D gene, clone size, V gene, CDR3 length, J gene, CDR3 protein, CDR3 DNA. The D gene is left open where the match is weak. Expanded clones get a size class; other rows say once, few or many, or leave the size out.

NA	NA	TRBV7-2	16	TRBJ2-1	CASSLASASSYNEQFF	TGTGCCAGCAGCTTAGCGAGCGCAAGCTCCTACAATGAGCAGTTCTTC
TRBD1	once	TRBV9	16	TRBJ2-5	CASSSTSGTGGETQYF	TGTGCCAGCAGCTCAACTTCCGGGACAGGGGGAGAGACCCAGTACTTC
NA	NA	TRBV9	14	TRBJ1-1	CASSSLSPNTEAFF	TGTGCCAGCAGCTCCCTCTCTCCGAACACTGAAGCTTTCTTT
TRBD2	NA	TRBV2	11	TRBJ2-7	CASSSGGEQYF	TGTGCCAGCAGCTCCGGGGGGGAGCAGTACTTC
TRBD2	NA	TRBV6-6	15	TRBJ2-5	CASLISGGARETQYF	TGTGCCAGCCTAATTAGCGGGGGGGCTCGGGAGACCCAGTACTTC
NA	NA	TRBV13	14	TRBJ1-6	CASSLRVPNSPLHF	TGTGCCAGCAGCTTACGAGTACCTAATTCACCCCTCCACTTT
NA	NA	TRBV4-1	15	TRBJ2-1	CASSQDRDLYNEQFF	TGCGCCAGCAGCCAAGATAGGGACTTGTACAATGAGCAGTTCTTC
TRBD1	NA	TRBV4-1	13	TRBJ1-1	CASSQDPRTGTFF	TGCGCCAGCAGCCAAGATCCAAGGACAGGAACTTTCTTT
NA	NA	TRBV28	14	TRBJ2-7	CASLAVGDSYEQYF	TGTGCCAGCCTGGCTGTCGGGGATTCCTACGAGCAGTACTTC
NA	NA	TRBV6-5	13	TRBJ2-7	CASSERSSYEQYF	TGTGCCAGCAGTGAGAGGAGCTCCTACGAGCAGTACTTC
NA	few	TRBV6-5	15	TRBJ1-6	CASSPTQGRNSPLHF	TGTGCCAGCAGTCCAACCCAGGGTCGTAATTCACCCCTCCACTTT
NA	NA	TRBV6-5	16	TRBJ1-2	CASSFTRTRAVDGYTF	TGTGCCAGCAGTTTTACGCGCACGCGGGCCGTGGATGGCTACACCTTC
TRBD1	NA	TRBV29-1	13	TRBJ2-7	CSVINRGQYEQYF	TGCAGCGTTATTAACAGGGGGCAATACGAGCAGTACTTC
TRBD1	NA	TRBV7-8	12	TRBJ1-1	CASSKDRDRAFF	TGTGCCAGCAGCAAGGACAGGGATCGAGCTTTCTTT
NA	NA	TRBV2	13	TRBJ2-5	CASRLTLEETQYF	TGTGCCAGCAGGCTTACATTGGAAGAGACCCAGTACTTC
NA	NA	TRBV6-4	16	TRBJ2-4	CASTPVGSPTKNIQYF	TGTGCCAGCACCCCCGTTGGCTCTCCAACCAAAAACATTCAGTACTTC
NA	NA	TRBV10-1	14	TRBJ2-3	CASSEGTRGYTQYF	TGCGCCAGCAGTGAGGGGACCCGGGGGTATACGCAGTATTTT
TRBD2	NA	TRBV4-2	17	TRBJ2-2	CASSQVVGGRDTGELFF	TGTGCCAGCAGCCAAGTAGTGGGCGGGAGAGATACCGGGGAGCTGTTTTTT
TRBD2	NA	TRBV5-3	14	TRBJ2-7	CARSWTSGRDEQYF	TGTGCCAGAAGCTGGACTAGCGGGAGGGACGAGCAGTACTTC
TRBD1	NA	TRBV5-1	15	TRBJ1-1	CASRSAGGMNTEAFF	TGCGCCAGCCGGTCGGCAGGGGGCATGAACACTGAAGCTTTCTTT
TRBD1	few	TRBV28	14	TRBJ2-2	CASSPGQDTGELFF	TGTGCCAGCAGTCCTGGACAGGATACCGGGGAGCTGTTTTTT
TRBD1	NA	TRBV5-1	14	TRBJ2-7	CASSPGTGPYEQYF	TGCGCCAGCAGCCCCGGGACAGGACCCTACGAGCAGTACTTC
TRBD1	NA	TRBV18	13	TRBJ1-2	CASSEDRGYGYTF	TGTGCCAGCTCAGAGGACAGGGGCTATGGCTACACCTTC
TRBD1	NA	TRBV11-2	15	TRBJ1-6	CASSLGGTANSPLHF	TGTGCCAGCAGCTTAGGCGGGACAGCCAATTCACCCCTCCACTTT
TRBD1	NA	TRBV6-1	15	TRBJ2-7	CASSSYGTGTYEQYF	TGTGCCAGCAGTAGCTATGGGACAGGGACCTACGAGCAGTACTTC
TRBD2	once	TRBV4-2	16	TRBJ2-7	CASSPGGAAGDYEQYF	TGTGCCAGCAGCCCTGGCGGAGCAGCGGGGGACTACGAGCAGTACTTC
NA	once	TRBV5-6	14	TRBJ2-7	CASSLRRTRDEQYF	TGTGCCAGCAGCTTGCGCCGGACAAGGGACGAGCAGTACTTC
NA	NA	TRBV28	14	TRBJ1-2	CASSLPAFNHGYTF	TGTGCCAGCAGTCTCCCAGCGTTTAACCATGGCTACACCTTC
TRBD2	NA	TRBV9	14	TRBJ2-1	CASSGTSGYNEQFF	TGTGCCAGCAGCGGGACTAGCGGGTACAATGAGCAGTTCTTC
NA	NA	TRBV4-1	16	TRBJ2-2	CASSQSLQVNTGELFF	TGCGCCAGCAGCCAATCGTTACAGGTGAACACCGGGGAGCTGTTTTTT
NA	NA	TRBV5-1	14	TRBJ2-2	CASSLSLSTGELFF	TGCGCCAGCAGCTTGAGCCTGTCCACCGGGGAGCTGTTTTTT
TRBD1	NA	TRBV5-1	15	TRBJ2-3	CASTVGRQGTDTQYF	TGCGCCAGCACCGTGGGTCGACAGGGTACAGATACGCAGTATTTT
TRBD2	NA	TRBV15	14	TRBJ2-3	CATSRTSGSDTQYF	TGTGCCACCAGCAGGACTAGCGGATCAGATACGCAGTATTTT
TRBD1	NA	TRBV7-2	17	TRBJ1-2	CASSSGAGGAFGYGYTF	TGTGCCAGCAGCTCCGGGGCAGGGGGCGCGTTTGGCTATGGCTACACCTTC
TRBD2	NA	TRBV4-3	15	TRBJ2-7	CASSQDTAGATEQYF	TGCGCCAGCAGCCAAGATACCGCGGGAGCTACCGAGCAGTACTTC
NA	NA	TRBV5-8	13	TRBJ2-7	CASSSTDSYEQYF	TGTGCCAGCAGCTCGACAGATTCCTACGAGCAGTACTTC
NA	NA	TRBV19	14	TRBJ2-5	CASSGGFGQETQYF	TGTGCCAGTAGTGGGGGGTTTGGGCAAGAGACCCAGTACTTC
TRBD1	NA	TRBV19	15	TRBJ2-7	CASSVKGTGTYEQYF	TGTGCCAGTAGTGTCAAGGGGACAGGGACCTACGAGCAGTACTTC
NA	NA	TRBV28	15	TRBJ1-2	CASSLTGRGENGYTF	TGTGCCAGCAGTTTAACGGGGCGGGGAGAAAATGGCTACACCTTC
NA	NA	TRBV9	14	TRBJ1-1	CASSSGSSETEAFF	TGTGCCAGCAGCTCCGGGTCGTCGGAGACTGAAGCTTTCTTT
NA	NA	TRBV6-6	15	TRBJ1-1	CASSTEGGRVAEAFF	TGTGCCAGCAGCACCGAGGGGGGGCGCGTCGCTGAAGCTTTCTTT
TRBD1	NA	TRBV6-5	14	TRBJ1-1	CASSLTGANTEAFF	TGTGCCAGCAGTCTAACAGGGGCGAACACTGAAGCTTTCTTT
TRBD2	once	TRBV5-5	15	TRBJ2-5	CASRAASGEGETQYF	TGTGCCAGCAGGGCCGCTAGCGGGGAGGGAGAGACCCAGTACTTC
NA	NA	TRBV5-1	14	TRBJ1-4	CASNPGLLNEKLFF	TGCGCCAGCAACCCGGGACTGCTTAATGAAAAACTGTTTTTT
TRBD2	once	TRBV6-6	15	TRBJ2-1	CASSYLAGDYNEQFF	TGTGCCAGCAGTTACTTAGCGGGGGACTACAATGAGCAGTTCTTC
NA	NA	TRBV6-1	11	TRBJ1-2	CASSLLDGYTF	TGTGCCAGCAGTCTTCTCGATGGCTACACCTTC